The 3 T cell receptor beta chains below all came from one sample that was sequenced in a study of T cell changes during pregnancy in multiple sclerosis. Profiled with immunoSEQ multiplex PCR; TCRdb holds only in-frame clones, not every one. The sample comprises 65,000 to 95,000 clones, approximately 94% of which are singletons, and just over 2.5% rests with the top ten. The sample consisted of peripheral blood, taken after pregnancy. Receptors were obtained from a female donor in good health, enrolled as a control in a pregnancy study.

For this clone: At one of its ends the junction is not consistent with the germline gene, which may arise from a read error. This chain uses TRBV6-1 with TRBJ1-6; a possible D gene is TRBD1 (6 bases). The V gene's germline CDR1 is MNHNS and CDR2 SASEGT. The CDR3 is made up of 15 amino acids. CDR3 nucleotides: TGTGCCAGCAGCGAAGATCTAGGGGGACGGTCACCCCTCCACTTT. Encoded protein: CASSEDLGGRSPLHF.

This rearrangement joins TRBV30 to TRBJ2-2; 7 positions agree with TRBD2. With 4 bases clipped from V and 4 bases from J, the junction kept 9 bases outside the gene matches. CDR3 length: 15 residues. Germline V CDR1 and CDR2: GTSNPN, SVGIG (reference sequence). CDR3 sequence: CAWIGLGLGTGELFF. In DNA form, the CDR3 reads TGTGCCTGGATCGGACTAGGATTGGGCACCGGGGAGCTGTTTTTT. Supplemented by reference TRBV30 and TRBJ2-2, the full variable domain reads SQTIHQWPATLVQPVGSPLSLECTVEGTSNPNLYWYRQAAGRGLQLLFYSVGIGQISSEVPQNLSASRPQDRQFILSSKKLLLSDSGFYLCAWIGLGLGTGELFFGEGSRLTVL.

The rearrangement uses TRBV5-1 and TRBJ2-7; 7 bases match TRBD1. This CDR3 region has 15 residues. V shed 4 bases and J 3 bases; nucleotides not matched to a gene: 10. The germline CDR1 and CDR2 sequences are SGHRS and YFSETQ. The CDR3 coding sequence is TGCGCCAGCAGCAGATCCGGGACAGCTATCTACGAGCAGTACTTC. This encodes CASSRSGTAIYEQYF.